This T cell receptor beta chain was recovered during a study of regulatory T cells in long-lasting Graves disease. Turning to the study itself: Over-5-year antithyroid drug use with positive TSH receptor antibodies defined persistent Graves' disease in the study.

CDR3-region Arm-PCR and iRepertoire HTBI primers produced the TCR beta libraries. One entry per CDR3 protein results from TCRdb running MiXCR on the multiplex PCR reads. The sample holds 300,000 to 350,000 distinct CDR3 sequences; around a fifth are singletons and the top ten take just under 30%. Time point: persistent/refractory GD, antithyroid drugs over 5 years with positive TRAb. Extracted PBMC RNA gave rise to the TCR library. V was clipped by 6 bases and J by 4 bases, with 12 bases between them. Germline V gene lookup returns CDR1 DFQATT and CDR2 SNEGSKA (reference sequence). CDR3 length: 12 amino acids.

Here the sequenced sample was peripheral blood mononuclear cells (PBMCs), taken when the disease was refractory, from a patient treated with antithyroid drugs. The receptor comes from a female donor with Graves disease. V and J are TRBV20-1 and TRBJ1-2; no definite D call. The CDR3 sequence: CSATGNGYGYTF. The CDR3 DNA sequence: TGCAGTGCCACGGGGAATGGCTATGGCTACACCTTC.